Following are 8 T cell receptor beta chains from one sample sequenced in a study of siplizumab effects on memory and regulatory T cells. Sequencing used immunoSEQ multiplex PCR; TCRdb keeps in-frame clones, though not all of them. The sample consists of tens of thousands of clones, just under 95% of them appearing once. Sequenced sample: CD8+ T cells sorted from blood. The receptors come from a human donor in good health.

The chain couples TRBV27 to TRBJ1-2, with 9 bases that match TRBD1. The germline gives CDR1 MNHEY, CDR2 SMNVEV (reference sequence). After removal of 5 bases from V and 8 bases from J, the junction contained 12 bases not matched to a gene. The CDR3 loop spans 15 amino acids. CDR3 region: CASSIRTGAIGGYTF. As DNA, the CDR3 is TGTGCCAGCAGTATACGGACAGGGGCCATTGGAGGCTACACCTTC.

The chain couples TRBV29-1 to TRBJ2-7; 9 bases are a match to TRBD2. CDR1 SQVTM and CDR2 ANQGSEA come from the germline V gene. The CDR3 runs 12 residues. The V gene end was trimmed by 8 bases and the J gene end by 7 bases; junction bases not matched to a gene: 9. This CDR3 is CSYRREGWEQYF. CDR3 nucleotide sequence: TGCAGCTATCGGCGGGAGGGGTGGGAGCAGTACTTC.

CDR3 DNA: TGCGCCAGCAGCCAGCAGGGCCAGAGCTACTACGAGCAGTACTTC. This encodes CASSQQGQSYYEQYF. The rearrangement joins TRBV4-1 to TRBJ2-5, with D possibly matching TRBD1 (5 bases). Gene TRBJ2-7 matches the end of the DNA better, so the J call may be wrong. Looked up from germline, CDR1 is MGHRA and CDR2 is YSYEKL. The CDR3 sequence is 15 residues long.

V gene TRBV9 combines with J gene TRBJ1-1; D is undetermined. V dropped 4 bases and J dropped 1 base, with 14 bases sitting between them. CDR1 and CDR2 (germline): SGDLS, YYNGEE. This CDR3 spans 15 amino acids. The CDR3 protein is CASSPLGGQNTEAFF. In DNA, the CDR3 is TGTGCCAGCAGCCCCCTGGGAGGGCAGAACACTGAAGCTTTCTTT.

The chain has TRBV7-9 and TRBJ2-7; TRBD2 matches 10 bases. The CDR3 is 15 residues long. The germline V gene has CDR1 SEHNR and CDR2 FQNEAQ (reference sequence). The trim removed 5 bases at V and 3 bases at J, leaving 7 bases unmatched. CDR3 DNA: TGTGCCAGCAGCCCCTGGACTAGCGGTAACTACGAGCAGTACTTC. As protein: CASSPWTSGNYEQYF.

J is TRBJ2-7 and V is TRBV11-2; 11 bases agree with TRBD1. V was pared by 4 bases and J by 6 bases, with 8 bases of the junction left unmatched. The germline gives CDR1 SGHAT, CDR2 FQNNGV. The CDR3 is made up of 15 amino acids. CDR3 DNA: TGTGCCAGCAGCTATCCGGGACAGGGGGTAGGCGAGCAGTACTTC. It is translated as CASSYPGQGVGEQYF.

The V and J genes are TRBV28 and TRBJ1-1; D ambiguous. V was trimmed by 7 bases and J by 2 bases, leaving 14 bases between them. Germline V gene data show CDR1 as MDHEN and CDR2 as SYDVKM. The CDR3 extends over 14 amino acids. The CDR3 here is CASTPVILNTEAFF. The CDR3 nucleotides read TGTGCCAGCACCCCCGTCATTCTAAACACTGAAGCTTTCTTT.

This chain joins TRBV14 and TRBJ1-2; 7 bases are shared with TRBD1. CDR1 SGHDN and CDR2 FVKESK come from the germline V gene. Germline trimming cut 1 base from V and 4 bases from J; bases unmatched to any gene: 3. The CDR3 sequence is 14 residues long. CDR3: CASSQVRGAYGYTF. The CDR3 coding sequence is TGTGCCAGCAGCCAAGTCAGGGGGGCCTATGGCTACACCTTC.